Listed below are T cell receptor beta chains from one sample, sequenced in a study of T cells in Graves' hyperthyroidism and ophthalmopathy. Each CDR3 protein gets one entry after TCRdb re-called the multiplex PCR reads with MiXCR. The sample holds about 250,000 distinct CDR3 sequences, approximately 23% seen once. The sample taken for sequencing was blood. The receptors were gathered from a woman aged 40 to 49 with Graves' ophthalmopathy. Each CDR3 is given with its conserved first and last residue. The D gene is left open where the match is weak. The size field is filled for only some rows; it gives once, few, many or a size class.

J,D,size,V,DNA,CDR3
TRBJ1-6,TRBD1,few,TRBV12-3/TRBV12-4,TGTGCCAGCAGTTTAGATGTTCGACAGGGGTCACCCCTCCACTTT,CASSLDVRQGSPLHF
TRBJ1-3,NA,many,TRBV5-1,TGCGCCAGCAGCTTGGATGGGGTCGGAAACACCATATATTTT,CASSLDGVGNTIYF
TRBJ2-7,NA,NA,TRBV20-1,TGCAGTGCTAGCCCAAGCTCCTACGAGCAGTACTTC,CSASPSSYEQYF
TRBJ2-7,TRBD1,many,TRBV10-3,TGTGCCATCAGTGAGTGGGGACAGGGGGCGGCTAGCGGAGATTACGAGCAGTACTTC,CAISEWGQGAASGDYEQYF
TRBJ2-2,NA,many,TRBV7-9,TGTGCCAGCAGCTTAGGTGCTCCCGGGGAGCTGTTTTTT,CASSLGAPGELFF
TRBJ1-1,NA,many,TRBV7-2,TGTGCCAGCAGCTTAGCAAAGAAAGGGGGTATGAACACTGAAGCTTTCTTT,CASSLAKKGGMNTEAFF
TRBJ1-3,NA,NA,TRBV28,TGTGCCAGCAGTTTTACGGGGGTTGCTGGAAACACCATATATTTT,CASSFTGVAGNTIYF
TRBJ1-5,NA,many,TRBV6-2/TRBV6-3,TGTGCCAGCACCGAACCAGCGGGGCGGCCCCAGCATTTT,CASTEPAGRPQHF
TRBJ2-2,NA,NA,TRBV2,TGTGCCAGCAGTGAAACTGGGTCCGGGGAGCTGTTTTTT,CASSETGSGELFF
TRBJ1-1,NA,once,TRBV12-3/TRBV12-4,TGTGCCAGCTCTCTCGTCCCCCGTTTTGAAGCTTTCTTT,CASSLVPRFEAFF
TRBJ2-7,TRBD2,many,TRBV28,TGTGCCAGCAGGGGGACTAGCGGACTCTACGAGCAGTACTTC,CASRGTSGLYEQYF
TRBJ2-5,TRBD2,NA,TRBV28,TGTGCCAGCAGTTTGGCTAGCGGTGACCAAGAGACCCAGTACTTC,CASSLASGDQETQYF
TRBJ1-5,NA,NA,TRBV20-1,TGCAGTGCTAGAGTCGCGAGTGGGGGCAATCAGCCCCAGCATTTT,CSARVASGGNQPQHF
TRBJ1-1,TRBD1,many,TRBV6-7,TGTGCCAGCACCCAGGAGCCGGGACAGGGGGAGATCACTGAAGCTTTCTTT,CASTQEPGQGEITEAFF
TRBJ2-7,TRBD1,many,TRBV2,TGTGCCATATCGACAGGGGGCTCCTACGAGCAGTACTTC,CAISTGGSYEQYF
TRBJ2-3,TRBD2,few,TRBV9,TGTGCCAGCAGCGGAGTACCCGGGACTAGCGGGAGCACAGATACGCAGTATTTT,CASSGVPGTSGSTDTQYF